The 32 T cell receptor beta chains reported below all come from one sample, sequenced in a study of Graves' ophthalmopathy and Graves' hyperthyroidism. The authors amplified TCR beta CDR3 regions, and they did so from RNA transcripts for repertoire sequencing. HTBI primers served in a first-round RT-PCR, which a second-round multiplex PCR followed. MiXCR, run by TCRdb on the multiplex PCR reads, gives a single entry per CDR3 protein. This table has a few hundred thousand distinct CDR3 sequences, less than 45% appearing once. Sample: peripheral blood or thyroid tissue (not recorded which). All receptors come from an adult man with Graves' hyperthyroidism.

This clonotype appeared many times. The chain has TRBV7-9 and TRBJ2-7; D could derive from TRBD1 or TRBD2 (5 bases each). Trimming shortened V by 3 bases and J by 2 bases, and 14 bases separated the two germline ends. CDR3 length: 15 amino acids. Germline CDR1 SEHNR, CDR2 FQNEAQ (reference sequence). CDR3 sequence (DNA): TGTGCCAGCAGCTTTGGGTGGGGACCCACCTACGAGCAGTACTTC. Translation gives CASSFGWGPTYEQYF. Supplemented by reference TRBV7-9 and TRBJ2-7, the full variable domain reads DTGVSQNPRHKITKRGQNVTFRCDPISEHNRLYWYRQTLGQGPEFLTYFQNEAQLEKSRLLSDRFSAERPKGSFSTLEIQRTEQGDSAMYLCASSFGWGPTYEQYFGPGTRLTVT.

The V call is TRBV28, the J call TRBJ2-7; D is perhaps TRBD1 or TRBD2 (5 bases each). The V and J ends lost 1 base and 3 bases respectively, with 13 bases between them. Per germline, CDR1 MDHEN and CDR2 SYDVKM. The CDR3 totals 15 residues. The CDR3 loop is CASSLFGGSDYEQYF. Written as DNA, the CDR3 is TGTGCCAGCAGTTTATTTGGGGGTAGTGACTACGAGCAGTACTTC.

With respect to this clonotype: This clone may be a read error of a much larger clone one base away. The genes are TRBV5-5 and TRBJ2-7, with D tentatively TRBD1 (6 bases). Germline V gives CDR1 SGHKS, CDR2 YYEKEE (reference sequence). The CDR3 is 20 residues long. V was clipped by 4 bases and J by 3 bases, with 32 bases between them. CDR3: CASSHPDRQAPSRLYYEQYF. The CDR3 DNA sequence: TGTGCCAGCAGCCATCCCGATCGACAGGCGCCCTCCCGTCTCTACTACGAGCAGTACTTC.

This chain connects TRBV7-8 to TRBJ2-1; D ambiguous. With 4 bases removed from V and 7 bases from J, the gap between germline ends came to 8 bases. The CDR3 is made up of 12 amino acids. Germline values: CDR1 SGHVS, CDR2 FQNEAQ. In DNA, the CDR3 is TGTGCCAGCAGCTCGTTAAGGAATGAGCAGTTCTTC. It is translated as CASSSLRNEQFF.

This clonotype was observed a handful of times. The gene calls are TRBV13 and TRBJ2-5; weak D call: TRBD1 (6 bases). The CDR3 is 16 amino acids. With 0 bases removed from V and 2 bases from J, the gap between germline ends came to 13 bases. Germline loops: CDR1 PRHDT, CDR2 FYEKMQ (reference sequence). In DNA, the CDR3 is TGTGCCAGCAGCTTAGGGGGGGCGGTGGATCAAGAGACCCAGTACTTC. It encodes CASSLGGAVDQETQYF.

With respect to this clonotype: The conserved phenylalanine or tryptophan normally closing the CDR3 is absent here, so this likely arose from a read error. The chain has TRBV5-1 and TRBJ2-6, with unresolved D. This CDR3 has 15 amino acids. Trimming removed 0 bases at V and 2 bases at J, with 6 bases between. Per the germline V gene, CDR1 is SGHRS and CDR2 is YFSETQ. DNA for the CDR3: TGCGCCAGCAGCTTGGAAGGGACTGGGGCCAACGTCCTGACTTCC. Protein sequence: CASSLEGTGANVLTS.

The V and J genes are TRBV6-5 and TRBJ2-5, with TRBD1 identical over 7 bases. The CDR3 has 18 residues. CDR1 is MNHEY, CDR2 SVGAGI, per germline. The V and J ends lost 5 bases and 3 bases, in that order; junction bases with no gene match: 18. This chain's CDR3 is CASSQLPGTVPLEETQYF. The CDR3 nucleotides read TGTGCCAGCAGTCAACTCCCCGGGACAGTCCCCCTCGAAGAGACCCAGTACTTC.

The chain combines TRBV7-3 with TRBJ1-5; D not certain. The CDR3 is 15 amino acids. From germline, CDR1 is SGHTA and CDR2 FQGTGA. Trimming pared 6 bases from V and 1 base from J, leaving 13 bases between. The CDR3 DNA reads as TGTGCCAGCAGTCCCGATTCGTGGAGCAATCAGCCCCAGCATTTT. This codes for CASSPDSWSNQPQHF.

This clonotype was seen at least ten times. This chain connects TRBV10-1 to TRBJ2-2; D is unresolved. This CDR3 comprises 14 residues. Between the trimmed V and J ends, which lost 0 bases and 7 bases, there was a span of 9 bases. The germline CDR1 and CDR2 sequences are WNHNN and SYGVQD (reference sequence). The CDR3 bases are TGCGCCAGCAGTGAGTCGGGTCTTTACGGGGAGCTGTTTTTT. It specifies CASSESGLYGELFF.

As concerns this clonotype: This may be a read error: a much more frequent sequence differs by one nucleotide. The CDR3 does not close with the conserved phenylalanine or tryptophan, likely indicating a read error. This chain uses TRBV5-1 with TRBJ1-1; D is unresolved. Germline CDR1 is SGHRS and CDR2 is YFSETQ. Trimming took 2 bases from V and 4 from J, leaving 15 bases between them. The CDR3 runs 15 residues. The CDR3 DNA follows: TGCGCCAGCAGCTTTGGACTCCAGTGGGCCACTGAAGCTTTCCTT. This encodes CASSFGLQWATEAFL.

This clonotype has a count of ten or more. The V and J genes are TRBV10-3 and TRBJ2-5, with 13 bases lining up with TRBD2. The CDR3 runs 16 residues. Germline CDR1 is ENHRY and CDR2 is SYGVKD. J lost 4 bases, V lost 4 bases, and 6 bases had no gene match. The CDR3 DNA sequence: TGTGCCATCAGTGTGGGACTAGCGGGGATGGGAGAGACCCAGTACTTC. This gives the protein CAISVGLAGMGETQYF.

The rearrangement joins TRBV2 to TRBJ2-5; D unclear. V was pared by 2 bases and J by 4 bases, with 14 bases between. This CDR3 contains 15 residues. Germline values: CDR1 SNHLY, CDR2 FYNNEI. Here the CDR3 DNA reads TGTGCCAGCAGTGAAACGAGGATAGGGCTAGAGACCCAGTACTTC. It translates to CASSETRIGLETQYF.

A word on this clonotype: Since a much larger clone is just one base distant, this may be a read error. Since no conserved phenylalanine or tryptophan closes the CDR3, a read error is the likely cause. This chain uses TRBV9 with TRBJ2-2; a possible D gene is TRBD2 (6 bases). Deletions cut 3 bases from V and 4 bases from J, with 16 bases between. The CDR3 consists of 16 residues. CDR1 and CDR2 (germline): SGDLS, YYNGEE. CDR3 coding DNA: TGTGCCAGCAGCGCCGTAGCGGCCCTGAGCACCGGGGAGCTGTTTTCT. Translated, it gives CASSAVAALSTGELFS.

This clonotype appeared a few times. The junction differs from germline at one of its ends, possibly a read error. V usage is TRBV5-1 and J usage is TRBJ1-1; maybe TRBD1 (6 bases). CDR3 length equals 15 residues. Germline V gene sequence: CDR1 SGHRS, CDR2 YFSETQ. CDR3 nucleotides: TGCACCAGCAGCTCGGGGGGACACTTGAACACTGAAGCTTTCTTT. Its protein product is CTSSSGGHLNTEAFF.

A word on this clonotype: A much larger clone differs by one base, so this may be a read error. This rearrangement joins TRBV2 to TRBJ1-2, with D hard to call. This CDR3 contains 11 residues. Germline assignment: CDR1 SNHLY and CDR2 FYNNEI. This CDR3 reads CAGSPNYGYTF. Written as DNA, the CDR3 is TGTGCCGGCAGCCCTAACTATGGCTACACCTTC. The variable domain in full, with the rest retrieved from reference TRBV2 and TRBJ1-2, is EPEVTQTPSHQVTQMGQEVILRCVPISNHLYFYWYRQILGQKVEFLVSFYNNEISEKSEIFDDQFSVERPDGSNFTLKIRSTKLEDSAMYFCAGSPNYGYTFGSGTRLTVV.

As concerns this clonotype: A much larger clone lies a single base off, so this may be a read error. The chain has TRBV9 and TRBJ2-5; no firm D call. Germline V gives CDR1 SGDLS, CDR2 YYNGEE. The CDR3 has 15 amino acids. The CDR3: CASSVAPEYQETQCF. CDR3 nucleotides: TGTGCCAGCAGCGTAGCGCCAGAGTACCAAGAGACCCAGTGCTTC.

CDR3 protein: CASSLVDRIDSYEQYF. As DNA, the CDR3 is TGCGCCAGCAGCTTGGTGGACAGGATCGACTCCTACGAGCAGTACTTC. V gene TRBV5-1 combines with J gene TRBJ2-7; 7 positions match TRBD1. Germline V gene lookup returns CDR1 SGHRS and CDR2 YFSETQ. V dropped 0 bases and J dropped 0; count of bases not matched to a gene: 6. The CDR3 contains 16 residues.

This clonotype showed up many times. This chain connects TRBV20-1 to TRBJ2-7, with 13 bases fitting TRBD2. The trim removed 5 bases at V and 3 bases at J, leaving 7 bases unmatched. CDR3 length: 15 residues. Germline CDR1 reads DFQATT; CDR2 reads SNEGSKA (reference sequence). The CDR3 region has the DNA TGCAGTGCTCCTCAGAGACTAGCGGGAGGCTACGAGCAGTACTTC. It yields the protein CSAPQRLAGGYEQYF.

In its sample, this clonotype was seen many times. This sequence joins TRBV10-3 and TRBJ2-7; D may match TRBD1 or TRBD2 (5 bases each). The CDR3 length is 15 residues. Trimming stripped 6 bases from V and 2 bases from J, with 17 bases between. The V gene's germline CDR1 is ENHRY and CDR2 SYGVKD. For the CDR3, the DNA is TGTGCCATCAGCGACAACGGGGACGCAACCTACGAGCAGTACTTC. It specifies CAISDNGDATYEQYF.

The genes are TRBV7-9 and TRBJ1-1; D not certain. The CDR3 runs 15 residues. Germline V gene sequence: CDR1 SEHNR, CDR2 FQNEAQ (reference sequence). Trimming stripped 5 bases from V and 8 bases from J, with 21 bases between. The CDR3 sequence: CASSPKTRGVREAFF. The CDR3 coding sequence is TGTGCCAGCAGCCCTAAGACAAGAGGCGTTAGGGAAGCTTTCTTT.

This clonotype was recorded at least ten times. The chain recombines TRBV12-3 or TRBV12-4 with TRBJ1-1, with D perhaps TRBD1 (5 bases). CDR3 length equals 12 residues. V lost 5 bases and J 7 bases, leaving 11 bases between the germline ends. CDR3 loop: CASSSTGYEAFF. The CDR3 DNA sequence: TGTGCCAGCAGTAGCACAGGTTATGAAGCTTTCTTT.

This clonotype appeared a few times. J is TRBJ2-7 and V is TRBV6-6; perhaps TRBD2 as D (6 bases). Trimming cost V 4 bases and J 7 bases, with 14 bases left between them. The germline V gene encodes CDR1 MNHNY and CDR2 SVGAGI (reference sequence). This CDR3 contains 13 residues. This CDR3 reads CASSSGVTREQYF. CDR3 in DNA: TGTGCCAGCAGTTCGGGGGTAACGCGGGAGCAGTACTTC.

This clonotype has at least ten counts. The chain employs TRBV12-3 or TRBV12-4 and TRBJ2-7; TRBD1 matches 9 bases. The junction had 3 bases not matched to a gene; V was cut back by 5 bases and J by 1 base. The CDR3 totals 14 residues. The CDR3 DNA reads TGTGCCAGCAGTACAGGGGGCCCGTCCTACGAGCAGTACTTC. Amino acid sequence: CASSTGGPSYEQYF.

This chain uses TRBV7-9 with TRBJ2-7; possibly TRBD2 for D (5 bases). V dropped 6 bases and J dropped 0 bases, with 15 bases sitting between them. Looked up from germline, CDR1 is SEHNR and CDR2 is FQNEAQ (reference sequence). The CDR3 extends over 15 amino acids. CDR3 in amino acids: CASSSILRASYEQYF. CDR3 nucleotides: TGTGCCAGCAGTTCTATTTTGCGGGCCTCCTACGAGCAGTACTTC.

The chain joins TRBV6-5 to TRBJ1-1, with D hard to call. V was trimmed by 5 bases and J by 1 base, leaving 17 bases between them. Germline values: CDR1 MNHEY, CDR2 SVGAGI. CDR3 length equals 16 residues. CDR3 DNA sequence: TGTGCCAGCAGTCCCCCCCGTTGGGGAGGGAACACTGAAGCTTTCTTT. Its translation: CASSPPRWGGNTEAFF.

V usage is TRBV6-2 or TRBV6-3 and J usage is TRBJ1-5, with D perhaps TRBD1 (5 bases). CDR3 length: 15 amino acids. The V end was cut by 4 bases, the J end by 2 bases, with 12 bases between. The germline gives CDR1 MNHEY, CDR2 SVGEGT. The CDR3 bases are TGTGCCAGCAGTTCGACTGGGGCTCGCAATCAGCCCCAGCATTTT. Its translation: CASSSTGARNQPQHF.

This clonotype was found many times. The genes are TRBV18 and TRBJ1-2, with a tentative D call TRBD1 (6 bases). In germline, CDR1 is KGHSH, CDR2 LQKENI. The germline V and J ends were trimmed by 3 bases and 3 bases, with 8 bases remaining between them. There are 13 residues in the CDR3. The CDR3 bases are TGTGCCAGCTCACCGCGGACAGACTATGGCTACACCTTC. Translated, it gives CASSPRTDYGYTF.

This clonotype was observed at least ten times. The chain has TRBV6-6 and TRBJ1-2, with TRBD1 matching over 8 bases. Germline assignment: CDR1 MNHNY and CDR2 SVGAGI (reference sequence). The CDR3 sequence is 14 residues long. After removal of 0 bases from V and 7 bases from J, the junction contained 4 bases not matched to a gene. The CDR3 sequence is CASSYSRTGSGYTF. For the CDR3, the DNA is TGTGCCAGCAGTTACTCCCGGACAGGGTCTGGCTACACCTTC.

The chain carries TRBV2 and TRBJ1-1; D remains unclear. CDR1 is SNHLY and CDR2 is FYNNEI in the germline V gene. The length of the CDR3 is 14 residues. The V end was cut by 6 bases, the J end by 4 bases, with 15 bases between. CDR3 residues: CASSLDQSGTEAFF. In DNA, the CDR3 is TGTGCCAGCAGCTTAGATCAGAGCGGCACTGAAGCTTTCTTT.

The chain links TRBV9 to TRBJ2-5, with D perhaps matching TRBD1 or TRBD2 (5 bases each). The V gene lost 0 bases and the J gene lost 5 bases, with 14 bases spanning the gap. Germline-derived CDR1 and CDR2 are SGDLS and YYNGEE. The CDR3 contains 15 residues. The DNA of the CDR3 is TGTGCCAGCAGCGTAGCGGGGCAGGGCGGGGAGACCCAGTACTTC. This codes for CASSVAGQGGETQYF.

About this clonotype itself: Given a much more abundant clone one base away, this may be a read error. The rearrangement uses TRBV10-3 and TRBJ1-2, with D uncertain. The CDR3 sequence is 14 residues long. CDR1 is ENHRY and CDR2 is SYGVKD in the germline V gene. Trimming stripped 5 bases from V and 2 bases from J, with 12 bases between. The CDR3 coding sequence is TGTGCCATCAGTTACACCCTTCTCAACTATGGCTACACCTTC. It translates to CAISYTLLNYGYTF.

This clonotype was seen many times. The chain combines TRBV29-1 with TRBJ2-6, with 11 positions matching TRBD1. The CDR3 totals 18 residues. CDR1 SQVTM and CDR2 ANQGSEA come from the germline V gene. V was clipped by 4 bases and J by 4 bases; unmatched bases: 12. CDR3 sequence (DNA): TGCAGCGTTGGAGACCCTCGGGACAGGGGGTCCGGGGCCAACGTCCTGACTTTC. Translated: CSVGDPRDRGSGANVLTF.